This TCR beta chain was observed in a study of T-cell reconstitution after alpha-beta-depleted transplantation in children. Researchers prepared the TCRbeta library using unique molecular identifiers, the study reports. TCRdb redid the calling of the PCR reads with MiXCR, one entry per CDR3 protein. This sample has under 350,000 distinct CDR3 sequences, with 9.9% found just once. This clonotype showed up many times. The clonotype comes from a human donor who donated a stem cell graft to a child with SCID. The sample consisted of PBMCs from the stem cell graft donor, taken from the stem cell graft.

Here the CDR3 DNA reads TGTGCCAGCAGCTTGGACAGGCGGCCGGATACGCAGTATTTT. Its protein product is CASSLDRRPDTQYF. This rearrangement joins TRBV5-6 to TRBJ2-3; D perhaps matches TRBD1 (5 bases). The germline V gene encodes CDR1 SGHDT and CDR2 YYEEEE. The CDR3 runs 14 residues. V lost 0 bases to trimming and J lost 6 bases, with 11 bases between them.